This TCR beta chain was identified in a study of post-analysis software for immune sequencing data. Findings and limits, study-wide: Normalized Chao1 diversity in multiple sclerosis patients fell significantly below that of controls. In patients, TRBV5-6, TRBV5-1 and TRBV20-1 belonged to roughly five TRBV segments found more frequently than in controls.

Germline V gene lookup returns CDR1 SGHTA and CDR2 FQGNSA. The V end lost 6 bases, the J end lost 3 bases, and 15 bases lay between the germline ends. This CDR3 spans 15 amino acids. Every TCR beta cDNA library bore unique molecular identifiers. Input populations of roughly 1 to 10 million T cells gave rise to 500,000 or so cDNA molecules. TCRdb independently ran MiXCR on the PCR reads; one entry per CDR3 protein. The sample has around 440,000 distinct CDR3 sequences, roughly 46% seen once; the top ten hold around 10%. Comments on this clonotype: Its target is unknown.

The chain joins TRBV7-2 to TRBJ2-1; TRBD1 or TRBD2 may be the D gene (6 bases each). The source of this sequence is a girl aged 5 to 17 with multiple sclerosis. Sequenced: blood. The CDR3 loop is CASSSSAGHYNEQFF. The CDR3 DNA sequence: TGTGCCAGCAGTTCTAGCGCGGGACACTACAATGAGCAGTTCTTC.